Listed here are 7 T cell receptor beta chains from one sample, sequenced in a study of regulatory T cells in long-lasting Graves disease. CDR3 regions were amplified by Arm-PCR using iRepertoire HTBI primers to build TCR beta libraries. MiXCR, run by TCRdb on the multiplex PCR reads, gives a single entry per CDR3 protein. The sample contains 240,000 or so distinct CDR3 sequences, around 20% of which appear only once. The sample's time point: newly diagnosed GD, antithyroid drugs for less than 3 months. From RNA extracted from PBMCs, the TCR library was made. The sequencing used peripheral blood mononuclear cells (PBMCs), collected at new diagnosis, from a patient treated with antithyroid drugs. The receptor set was obtained from a female donor with Graves disease.

Here the CDR3 reads CSARRTGEAPGQYF. The CDR3 region has the DNA TGCAGTGCTAGAAGGACAGGGGAGGCACCCGGGCAGTACTTC. The rearrangement links TRBV20-1 to TRBJ2-7, with TRBD1 identical over 9 bases. V lost 2 bases, J lost 9 bases, and 11 bases stayed unmatched. The germline gives CDR1 DFQATT, CDR2 SNEGSKA (reference sequence). The CDR3 sequence is 14 residues long.

This chain joins TRBV20-1 and TRBJ2-7, with D tentatively TRBD1 (6 bases). The CDR3 is 13 residues long. Trimming took off 4 bases at V and 5 bases at J, with 15 bases between the two ends. Germline V gene data show CDR1 as DFQATT and CDR2 as SNEGSKA (reference sequence). This CDR3 is CSAIPGTLDEQYF. For the CDR3, the DNA is TGCAGTGCTATCCCCGGGACACTCGACGAGCAGTACTTC.

There are many counts of this clonotype. The V and J genes are TRBV20-1 and TRBJ2-1, with 7 bases matching TRBD2. The CDR3 is 19 amino acids. Per the germline V gene, CDR1 is DFQATT and CDR2 is SNEGSKA (reference sequence). J lost 0 bases, V lost 5 bases, and 19 bases had no gene match. The CDR3 region has the DNA TGCAGTGCTCGTCCCTGGGCTGCGGGAGCCCAAAGCTCCTACAATGAGCAGTTCTTC. It codes for CSARPWAAGAQSSYNEQFF.

This clonotype has at least ten counts. The chain has TRBV18 and TRBJ2-1, with 8 bases fitting TRBD2. CDR1 is KGHSH, CDR2 LQKENI, per germline. The CDR3 totals 16 residues. V shed 3 bases, J shed 7 bases, and the junction held 11 bases outside the gene matches. The CDR3 is CASSPGAGGRGNEQFF. The CDR3 region has the DNA TGTGCCAGCTCACCGGGTGCGGGAGGAAGAGGGAATGAGCAGTTCTTC.

This clonotype was seen repeatedly, ten times or more. This rearrangement joins TRBV18 to TRBJ2-3, with 7 bases fitting TRBD1. Losses at the gene ends were 1 base for V and 4 bases for J; bases not matched to a gene: 8. This CDR3 has 16 residues. Germline-derived CDR1 and CDR2 are KGHSH and LQKENI. The CDR3 is CASSPRQGSPPDTQYF. The CDR3 bases are TGTGCCAGCTCACCACGACAGGGAAGTCCCCCAGATACGCAGTATTTT.

This clonotype occurred a few times. The CDR3 DNA is TGCGCCAGCAGTGACAGGGCCAGGGTCTACGAGCAGTACTTC. It encodes CASSDRARVYEQYF. This sequence joins TRBV10-1 and TRBJ2-7, with D possibly being TRBD1 (5 bases). This CDR3 has 14 amino acids. Looked up from germline, CDR1 is WNHNN and CDR2 is SYGVQD (reference sequence). Trimming shortened V by 3 bases and J by 3 bases, and 12 bases separated the two germline ends.

This chain joins TRBV10-3 and TRBJ1-1, with unresolved D. V shed 0 bases and J shed 10 bases, with 15 bases lying between them. Germline values: CDR1 ENHRY, CDR2 SYGVKD. This CDR3 has 14 residues. CDR3 sequence reads: CAISESMTARGAFF. The CDR3 DNA is TGTGCCATCAGTGAGTCGATGACCGCCCGGGGAGCTTTCTTT.